The clone carrying this TCR beta chain was seen just once. Its antigen is unknown. This entry belongs to a study of T cell responses to AZD1222 COVID-19 vaccine. Germline V gives CDR1 PRHDT, CDR2 FYEKMQ (reference sequence). The CDR3 is 18 residues long. Trimming took 4 bases from V and 4 from J; bases not matched to a gene: 16. Sequencing used immunoSEQ multiplex PCR; TCRdb keeps in-frame clones, though not all of them. The sample has about 89,000 clones, roughly 90% seen once. Study-wide findings and caveats: Spike-specific TCR breadth and depth were elevated following two AZD1222 doses. White British people made up most donors, females outnumbered males, and clonal diversity was possibly underestimated.

The chain has TRBV13 and TRBJ1-2; 9 bases align to TRBD1. The sequencing used peripheral blood, collected 28 days after the second AZD1222 dose. The clonotype was recovered from an adult who received the AZD1222 COVID-19 vaccine. The CDR3 is CASSSPGQGSIILYGYTF. The DNA for the CDR3 is TGTGCCAGCAGCTCTCCGGGACAGGGATCCATTATCCTCTATGGCTACACCTTC.